Detailed here is one T cell receptor (beta chain). TCRdb's table, derived via immunoSEQ multiplex PCR, lists solely in-frame clones and lacks some. Among 120,000 to 150,000 clones listed, 75% to 90% were seen once. V was trimmed by 3 bases and J by 6 bases, leaving 23 bases between them. Per germline, CDR1 SGDLS and CDR2 YYNGEE. This CDR3 is built from 17 residues. This sample stems from a study of control samples from healthy donors and cancer patients. This clonotype was obtained from a man aged 25 to 40 in good health. The chain is built from TRBV9 and TRBJ2-3, with a tentative D call TRBD2 (6 bases). The sample was blood. In nucleotides, the CDR3 is TGTGCCAGCAGCGAGTCGGGGGACCCCTTCTTAGCGGATACGCAGTATTTT. Protein: CASSESGDPFLADTQYF.